This entry is about one TCR beta chain. At one of its ends the junction is not consistent with the germline gene, which may arise from a read error. Semi-nested PCR with Nested Universal Primer A followed constant-region reverse priming of full-length variable regions. TCRdb analysed the 5' RACE reads with MiXCR anew, one entry per CDR3 protein. The sample includes roughly 38,000 distinct CDR3 sequences, approximately 20% of them seen just once. The clonotype originates from a female donor with breast cancer. Specimen: naive CD4+ T cells sorted from a lymph node. Documented subset: naive CD4+ T cells, CD4+CD45RA+CD25-.

The CDR3 sequence: CASSRGQNSPLHF. The DNA for the CDR3 is TGTGCCAGCAGCCGCGGACAGAATTCACCCCTCCACTTC. The chain is built from TRBV28 and TRBJ1-6, with D maybe TRBD1 (6 bases). The CDR3 loop spans 13 amino acids. Germline V gene lookup returns CDR1 MDHEN and CDR2 SYDVKM.